This TCR beta chain was identified in a study of blood T cells in healthy people across ages. This clonotype has a handful of counts. Germline V gives CDR1 MNHEY, CDR2 SVGAGI. The CDR3 has 14 residues. V lost 5 bases, J lost 9 bases, and 6 bases stayed unmatched. It was with a sample-barcoded 5' primer and a J-beta primer mix that a second PCR of roughly 7 to 12 cycles was run. Carrying 12 random nucleotides, a template-switch adaptor labeled each individual cDNA molecule. TCRdb re-called the 5' RACE reads through MiXCR, storing one row per CDR3 protein. The sample lists around 1,500,000 distinct CDR3 sequences, approximately 30% seen once, with 6.5% to 8.5% in the top ten.

Specimen: blood. This TCR was recovered from a woman in her twenties or thirties in good health. The chain couples TRBV6-5 to TRBJ1-6, with TRBD1 matching 8 bases. The CDR3 DNA sequence: TGTGCCAGCAGTCGACAGGGGAGGAGTTCACCCCTCCACTTT. It encodes CASSRQGRSSPLHF.